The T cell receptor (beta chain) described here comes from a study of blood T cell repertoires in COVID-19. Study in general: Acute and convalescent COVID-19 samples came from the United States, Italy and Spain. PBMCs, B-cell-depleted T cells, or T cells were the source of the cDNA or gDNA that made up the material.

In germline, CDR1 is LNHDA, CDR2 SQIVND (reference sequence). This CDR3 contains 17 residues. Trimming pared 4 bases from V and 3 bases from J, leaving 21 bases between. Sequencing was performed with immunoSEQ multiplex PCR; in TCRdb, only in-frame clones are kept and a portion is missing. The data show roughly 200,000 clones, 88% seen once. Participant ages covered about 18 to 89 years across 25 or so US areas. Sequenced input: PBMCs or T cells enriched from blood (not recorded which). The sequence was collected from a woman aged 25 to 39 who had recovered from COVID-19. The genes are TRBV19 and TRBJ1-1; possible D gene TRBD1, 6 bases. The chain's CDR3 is CASSTSAGGGSYTEAFF. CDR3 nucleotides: TGTGCCAGTAGTACATCGGCGGGAGGGGGAAGTTACACTGAAGCTTTCTTT.